This TCR beta chain was sequenced for a study of blood T cell repertoires in COVID-19. At the level of the study: The samples span acute and convalescent COVID-19 from the United States, Italy and Spain. Nucleic acid was either cDNA or gDNA, and it came from T cells, B-cell-depleted T cells, or PBMCs.

The Seattle patients, enrolled during active infection, were followed longitudinally. As originally analysed: It was from reference gene primer amplification that nucleated cell counts were estimated. TCRdb's table, derived via immunoSEQ multiplex PCR, lists solely in-frame clones and lacks some. V and J calls and clone size are given by that table; D and trimming were obtained from the DNA. The sample records 250,000 to 300,000 clones, about 86% being singletons. Germline V gene lookup returns CDR1 SGHRS and CDR2 YFSETQ. J was trimmed by 3 bases and V by 0 bases; bases with no gene match: 2. CDR3 size: 15 residues.

Sequenced material: peripheral blood. The V and J genes are TRBV5-1 and TRBJ2-2; TRBD1 matches at 7 bases. The TCR sequence derives from a woman under 40 with COVID-19, enrolled during active disease. The CDR3 sequence: CASSLGGQYTGELFF. The CDR3 nucleotides are TGCGCCAGCAGCTTGGGGGGACAGTACACCGGGGAGCTGTTTTTT.